The clone carrying this T cell receptor beta chain has a handful of counts. The antigen is not known. The CDR3 consists of 15 residues. Germline CDR1 and CDR2: LNHNV and YYDKDF (reference sequence). V was cut by 4 bases and J by 3 bases, with 15 bases left in between. The sample belongs to a study of T cell responses to AZD1222 COVID-19 vaccine. Study-wide results and caveats: In the spike-specific TCR repertoire, nearly half reportedly target unmutated variant regions. With two AZD1222 doses given, Spike-specific TCR breadth and depth both rose.

Profiling relied on immunoSEQ multiplex PCR, and the TCRdb table lists in-frame clones only, not all of them. Here the sample spans 140,000 or so clones, around nine tenths being singletons. The TCR was taken from an adult in good health. The chain is built from TRBV15 and TRBJ1-1; D may be TRBD1 (5 bases). The sequencing here drew on peripheral blood, taken on day 0 of AZD1222 vaccination. Written as DNA, the CDR3 is TGTGCCACCAGCATATTTGGGACTGGGGACACTGAAGCTTTCTTT. Translated: CATSIFGTGDTEAFF. The whole variable domain, remainder taken from reference TRBV15 and TRBJ1-1, is DAMVIQNPRYQVTQFGKPVTLSCSQTLNHNVMYWYQQKSSQAPKLLFHYYDKDFNNEADTPDNFQSRRPNTSFCFLDIRSPGLGDTAMYLCATSIFGTGDTEAFFGQGTRLTVV.